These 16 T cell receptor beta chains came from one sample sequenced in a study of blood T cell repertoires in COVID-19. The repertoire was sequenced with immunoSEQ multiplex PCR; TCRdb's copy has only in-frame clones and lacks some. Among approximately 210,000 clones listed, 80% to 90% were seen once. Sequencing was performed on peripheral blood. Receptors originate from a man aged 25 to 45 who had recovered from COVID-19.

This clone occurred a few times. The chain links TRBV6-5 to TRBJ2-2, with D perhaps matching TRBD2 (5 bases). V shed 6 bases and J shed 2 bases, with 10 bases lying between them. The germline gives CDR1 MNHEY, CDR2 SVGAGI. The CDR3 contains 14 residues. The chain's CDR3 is CASSWTVNTGELFF. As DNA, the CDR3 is TGTGCCAGCAGCTGGACTGTAAACACCGGGGAGCTGTTTTTT.

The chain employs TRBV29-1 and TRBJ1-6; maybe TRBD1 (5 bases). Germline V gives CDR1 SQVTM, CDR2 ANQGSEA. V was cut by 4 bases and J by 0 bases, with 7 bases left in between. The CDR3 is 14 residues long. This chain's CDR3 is CSVGDSSYNSPLHF. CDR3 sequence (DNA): TGCAGCGTTGGCGACAGCTCCTATAATTCACCCCTCCACTTT.

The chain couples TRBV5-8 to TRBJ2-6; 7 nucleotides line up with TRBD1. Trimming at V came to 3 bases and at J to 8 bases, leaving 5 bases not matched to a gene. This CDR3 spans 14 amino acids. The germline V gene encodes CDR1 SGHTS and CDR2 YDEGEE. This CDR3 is CASSSHRGTNVLTF. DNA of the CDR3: TGTGCCAGCAGCTCGCACAGGGGTACCAACGTCCTGACTTTC.

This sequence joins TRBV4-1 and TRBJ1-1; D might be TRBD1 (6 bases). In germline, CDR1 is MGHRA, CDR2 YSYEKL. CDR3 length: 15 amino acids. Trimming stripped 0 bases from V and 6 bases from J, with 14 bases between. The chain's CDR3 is CASSQESRGAAEAFF. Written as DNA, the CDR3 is TGCGCCAGCAGCCAAGAATCTCGGGGGGCGGCTGAAGCTTTCTTT.

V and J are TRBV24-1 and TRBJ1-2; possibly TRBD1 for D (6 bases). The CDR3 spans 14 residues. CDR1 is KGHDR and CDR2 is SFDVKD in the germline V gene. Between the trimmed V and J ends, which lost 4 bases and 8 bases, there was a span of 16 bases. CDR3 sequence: CATSDPGQTEGYTF. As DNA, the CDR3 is TGTGCCACCAGTGACCCGGGACAAACGGAAGGCTACACCTTC.

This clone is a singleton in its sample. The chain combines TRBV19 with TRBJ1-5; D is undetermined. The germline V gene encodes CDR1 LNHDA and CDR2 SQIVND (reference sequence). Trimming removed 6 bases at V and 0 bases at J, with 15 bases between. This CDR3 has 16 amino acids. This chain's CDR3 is CASSRVSIHSNQPQHF. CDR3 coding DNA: TGTGCCAGTAGCCGGGTCTCCATTCATAGCAATCAGCCCCAGCATTTT.

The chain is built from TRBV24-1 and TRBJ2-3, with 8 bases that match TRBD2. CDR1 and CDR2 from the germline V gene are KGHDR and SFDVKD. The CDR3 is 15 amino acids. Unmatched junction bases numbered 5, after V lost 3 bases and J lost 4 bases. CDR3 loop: CATSDKGLGADTQYF. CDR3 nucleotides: TGTGCCACCAGTGATAAGGGACTAGGAGCAGATACGCAGTATTTT.

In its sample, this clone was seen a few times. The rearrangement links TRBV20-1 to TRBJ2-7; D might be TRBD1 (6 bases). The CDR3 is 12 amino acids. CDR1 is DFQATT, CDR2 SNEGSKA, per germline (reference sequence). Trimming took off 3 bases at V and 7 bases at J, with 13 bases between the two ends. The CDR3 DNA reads TGCAGTGCTAGTGAGAACAGGGATGAGCAGTACTTC. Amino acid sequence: CSASENRDEQYF.

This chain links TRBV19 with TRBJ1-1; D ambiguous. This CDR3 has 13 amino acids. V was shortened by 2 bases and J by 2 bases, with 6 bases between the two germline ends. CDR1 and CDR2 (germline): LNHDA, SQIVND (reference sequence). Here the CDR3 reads CASSISFNTEAFF. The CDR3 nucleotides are TGTGCCAGTAGTATATCCTTTAACACTGAAGCTTTCTTT.

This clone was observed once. CDR3 protein: CASSLDRGRTEAFF. For the CDR3, the DNA is TGTGCCAGCAGCTTAGATAGGGGTAGGACTGAAGCTTTCTTT. The chain employs TRBV7-9 and TRBJ1-1; the D gene is possibly TRBD1 (5 bases). This CDR3 spans 14 amino acids. Trimming removed 1 base at V and 5 bases at J, with 11 bases between. Looked up from germline, CDR1 is SEHNR and CDR2 is FQNEAQ (reference sequence). The complete variable domain, with remaining parts taken from reference TRBV7-9 and TRBJ1-1, reads DTGVSQNPRHKITKRGQNVTFRCDPISEHNRLYWYRQTLGQGPEFLTYFQNEAQLEKSRLLSDRFSAERPKGSFSTLEIQRTEQGDSAMYLCASSLDRGRTEAFFGQGTRLTVV.

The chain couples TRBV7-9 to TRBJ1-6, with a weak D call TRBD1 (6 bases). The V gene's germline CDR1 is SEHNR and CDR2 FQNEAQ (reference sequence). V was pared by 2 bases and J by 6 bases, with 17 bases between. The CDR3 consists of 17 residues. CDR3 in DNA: TGTGCCAGCAGCTTACCCTACCAGGGGCCCGGTAATTCACCCCTCCACTTT. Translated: CASSLPYQGPGNSPLHF.

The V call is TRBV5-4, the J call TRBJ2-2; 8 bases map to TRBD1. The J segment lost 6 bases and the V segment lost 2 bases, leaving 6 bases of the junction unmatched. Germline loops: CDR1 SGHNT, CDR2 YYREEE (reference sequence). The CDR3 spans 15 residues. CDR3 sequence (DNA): TGTGCCAGCAGCTTCCCACTGACAGGGGCCGGGGAGCTGTTTTTT. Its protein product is CASSFPLTGAGELFF. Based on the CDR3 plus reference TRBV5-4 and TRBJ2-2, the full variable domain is ETGVTQSPTHLIKTRGQQVTLRCSSQSGHNTVSWYQQALGQGPQFIFQYYREEENGRGNFPPRFSGLQFPNYSSELNVNALELDDSALYLCASSFPLTGAGELFFGEGSRLTVL.

In nucleotides, the CDR3 is TGTGCCAGCAGCTTTTCGGGAAGGTCCTCCGGGGAGCTGTTTTTT. It specifies CASSFSGRSSGELFF. The chain employs TRBV7-2 and TRBJ2-2, with D possibly matching TRBD2 (5 bases). This CDR3 is built from 15 residues. Trimming removed 3 bases from V and 6 bases from J, with 14 bases in between. In germline, CDR1 is SGHTA, CDR2 FQGNSA. Complete variable domain (other parts from reference TRBV7-2 and TRBJ2-2): GAGVSQSPSNKVTEKGKDVELRCDPISGHTALYWYRQSLGQGLEFLIYFQGNSAPDKSGLPSDRFSAERTGGSVSTLTIQRTQQEDSAVYLCASSFSGRSSGELFFGEGSRLTVL.

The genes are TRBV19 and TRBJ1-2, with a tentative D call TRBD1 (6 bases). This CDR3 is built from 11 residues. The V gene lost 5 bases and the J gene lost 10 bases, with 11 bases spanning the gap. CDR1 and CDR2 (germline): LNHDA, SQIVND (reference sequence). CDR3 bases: TGTGCCAGTAGTCGAGGACAGATCTACACCTTC. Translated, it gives CASSRGQIYTF. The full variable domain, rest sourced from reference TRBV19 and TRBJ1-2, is DGGITQSPKYLFRKEGQNVTLSCEQNLNHDAMYWYRQDPGQGLRLIYYSQIVNDFQKGDIAEGYSVSREKKESFPLTVTSAQKNPTAFYLCASSRGQIYTFGSGTRLTVV.

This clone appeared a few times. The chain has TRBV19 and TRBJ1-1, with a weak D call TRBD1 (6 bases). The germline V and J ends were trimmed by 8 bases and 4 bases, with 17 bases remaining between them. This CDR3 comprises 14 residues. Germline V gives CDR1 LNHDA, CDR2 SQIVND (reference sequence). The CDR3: CASEGGGGGTEAFF. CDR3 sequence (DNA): TGTGCCAGTGAAGGGGGGGGAGGAGGCACTGAAGCTTTCTTT.

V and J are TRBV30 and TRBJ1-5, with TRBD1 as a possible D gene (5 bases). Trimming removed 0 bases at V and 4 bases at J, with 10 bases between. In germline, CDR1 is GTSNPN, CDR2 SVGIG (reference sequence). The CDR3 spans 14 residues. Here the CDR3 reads CAWSVLGGNQPQHF. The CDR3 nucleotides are TGTGCCTGGAGTGTACTGGGGGGAAATCAGCCCCAGCATTTT.